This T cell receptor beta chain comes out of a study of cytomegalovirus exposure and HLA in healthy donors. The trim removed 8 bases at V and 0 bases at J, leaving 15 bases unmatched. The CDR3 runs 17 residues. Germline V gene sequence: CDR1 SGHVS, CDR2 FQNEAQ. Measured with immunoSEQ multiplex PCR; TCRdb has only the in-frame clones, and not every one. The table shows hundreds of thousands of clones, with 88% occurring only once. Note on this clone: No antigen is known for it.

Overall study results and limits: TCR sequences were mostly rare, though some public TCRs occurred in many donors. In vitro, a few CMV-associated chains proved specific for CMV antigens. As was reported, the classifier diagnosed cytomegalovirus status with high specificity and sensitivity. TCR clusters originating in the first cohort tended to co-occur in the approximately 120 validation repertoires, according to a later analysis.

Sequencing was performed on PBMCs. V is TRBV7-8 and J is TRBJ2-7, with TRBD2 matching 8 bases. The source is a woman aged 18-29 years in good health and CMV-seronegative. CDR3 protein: CASPRDTSGKDSYEQYF. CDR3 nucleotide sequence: TGTGCCAGCCCTCGTGACACTAGCGGTAAGGACTCCTACGAGCAGTACTTC.